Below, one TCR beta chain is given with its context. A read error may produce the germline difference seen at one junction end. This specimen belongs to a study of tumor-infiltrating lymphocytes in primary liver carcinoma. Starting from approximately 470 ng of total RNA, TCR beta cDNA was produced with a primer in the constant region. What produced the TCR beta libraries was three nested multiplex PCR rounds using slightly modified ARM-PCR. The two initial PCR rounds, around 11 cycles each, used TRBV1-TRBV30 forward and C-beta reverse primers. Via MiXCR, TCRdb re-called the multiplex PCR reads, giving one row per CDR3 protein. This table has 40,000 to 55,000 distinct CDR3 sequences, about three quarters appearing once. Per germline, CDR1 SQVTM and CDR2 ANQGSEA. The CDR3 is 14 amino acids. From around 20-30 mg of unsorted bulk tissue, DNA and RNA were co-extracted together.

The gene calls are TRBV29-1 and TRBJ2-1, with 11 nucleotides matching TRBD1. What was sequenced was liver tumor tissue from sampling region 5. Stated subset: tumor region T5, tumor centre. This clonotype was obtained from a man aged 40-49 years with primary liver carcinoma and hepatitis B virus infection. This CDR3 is CSGLQGQGVDEKLF. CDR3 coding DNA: TGCAGCGGATTGCAGGGACAGGGGGTGGATGAGAAGCTCTTC.